This TCR beta chain was documented in a study of radiotherapy plus CTLA-4 blockade in lung cancer. In the study overall: With roughly a third of patients having disease control, objective responses were seen in under 20%.

Study-wide results and limits: Blood saw expansion of tumor-derived TCR clones after radiotherapy plus ipilimumab. The authors reported that early blood T cell clone dynamics, with interferon-beta, best predicted response.

This clone came up a few times. As yet, its antigen is unknown. The V end lost 6 bases, the J end lost 4 bases, and 13 bases lay between the germline ends. The V gene's germline CDR1 is ENHRY and CDR2 SYGVKD. The CDR3 consists of 14 residues. Generated by immunoSEQ multiplex PCR, the TCRdb table keeps only in-frame clones and is missing some. In the table there are tens of thousands of clones, roughly three quarters of which are singletons. Each patient with chemo-refractory metastatic non-small-cell lung cancer was treated with focal radiation plus CTLA-4 blockade using ipilimumab. The clonotype comes from a human donor with non-small cell lung cancer who had a complete response to radiotherapy plus ipilimumab. The sequences come from peripheral blood, collected from a patient treated with radiotherapy plus ipilimumab. V usage is TRBV10-3 and J usage is TRBJ1-3; D remains ambiguous. The CDR3 sequence: CAIRAGSIGNTIYF. CDR3 nucleotides: TGTGCCATCAGGGCCGGGTCCATAGGAAACACCATATATTTT.